Presented here are 30 T cell receptor beta chains from one specimen sequenced in a study of T cell responses to AZD1222 COVID-19 vaccine. Profiled with immunoSEQ multiplex PCR; TCRdb holds only in-frame clones, not every one. The data contain around 150,000 clones, about 90% of them seen just once; the ten biggest clones take up 4.5% to 6.5%. Here the sequenced sample was peripheral blood, taken on day 0 of AZD1222 vaccination. The receptors derive from an adult in good health.

J is TRBJ2-3 and V is TRBV7-2, with D perhaps given as TRBD1 or TRBD2 (5 bases each). This CDR3 has 13 amino acids. The germline V gene has CDR1 SGHTA and CDR2 FQGNSA. V gave up 3 bases and J gave up 6 bases, with 10 bases separating them. The CDR3 sequence is CASSFWGSDTQYF. CDR3 in DNA: TGTGCCAGCAGCTTCTGGGGGTCGGATACGCAGTATTTT.

The rearrangement uses TRBV4-3 and TRBJ2-3, with D possibly TRBD2 on 6 matching bases. The CDR3 totals 14 residues. Trimming removed 6 bases from V and 3 bases from J, with 13 bases in between. Germline V CDR1 and CDR2: LGHNA, YSLEER. The CDR3 region is CASSGRERTDTQYF. The CDR3 DNA reads as TGCGCCAGCAGTGGTCGGGAGAGAACAGATACGCAGTATTTT.

This CDR3 reads CASSSVAGANVLTF. CDR3 DNA: TGTGCCAGCAGCTCGGTAGCGGGGGCCAACGTCCTGACTTTC. The V call is TRBV13, the J call TRBJ2-6, with D perhaps matching TRBD2 (5 bases). Germline values: CDR1 PRHDT, CDR2 FYEKMQ (reference sequence). The ends were cut back, 4 bases at V and 4 bases at J, with 8 bases in the middle. This CDR3 is built from 14 residues. The complete variable domain, with remaining parts taken from reference TRBV13 and TRBJ2-6, reads AAGVIQSPRHLIKEKRETATLKCYPIPRHDTVYWYQQGPGQDPQFLISFYEKMQSDKGSIPDRFSAQQFSDYHSELNMSSLELGDSALYFCASSSVAGANVLTFGAGSRLTVL.

The V gene is TRBV6-2 or TRBV6-3, the J gene TRBJ2-5; D is ambiguous. Between the trimmed V and J ends, which lost 6 bases and 4 bases, there was a span of 12 bases. The germline V gene has CDR1 MNHEY and CDR2 SVGEGT. There are 13 residues in the CDR3. CDR3 loop: CASSEHLPETQYF. CDR3 coding DNA: TGTGCCAGCAGCGAACACCTCCCAGAGACCCAGTACTTC.

This sequence joins TRBV11-2 and TRBJ1-3; 11 nucleotides match TRBD1. The V gene end was trimmed by 3 bases and the J gene end by 2 bases; junction bases not matched to a gene: 3. Germline-derived CDR1 and CDR2 are SGHAT and FQNNGV. The CDR3 sequence is 16 residues long. CDR3 amino acids: CASSFPGQGAGNTIYF. CDR3 DNA: TGTGCCAGCAGCTTTCCGGGACAGGGGGCTGGAAACACCATATATTTT.

The chain recombines TRBV7-8 with TRBJ1-5; 7 bases are shared with TRBD1. With V trimmed by 5 bases and J by 4 bases, 5 bases remained unmatched. The CDR3 has 14 residues. The V gene's germline CDR1 is SGHVS and CDR2 FQNEAQ. CDR3 region: CASSVGQTNQPQHF. The CDR3, as DNA: TGTGCCAGCAGCGTGGGACAGACTAATCAGCCCCAGCATTTT.

DNA for the CDR3: TGTGCCAGTAAAAGGCGTGTGGCCTACGAGCAGTACTTC. As protein: CASKRRVAYEQYF. The chain has TRBV6-5 and TRBJ2-7; D gene ambiguous. Germline loops: CDR1 MNHEY, CDR2 SVGAGI. The CDR3 length is 13 residues. The ends were cut back, 9 bases at V and 2 bases at J, with 14 bases in the middle.

The rearrangement uses TRBV4-3 and TRBJ2-1; D call uncertain. The V gene lost 4 bases and the J gene lost 5 bases, with 12 bases spanning the gap. Germline CDR1 LGHNA, CDR2 YSLEER. This CDR3 has 14 amino acids. CDR3 in DNA: TGCGCCAGCAGCCTGCGAAGTAGAAACAATGAGCAGTTCTTC. The encoded protein is CASSLRSRNNEQFF.

The rearrangement links TRBV28 to TRBJ2-7; no clear D. The CDR3 length is 14 residues. V gave up 0 bases and J gave up 2 bases, with 8 bases separating them. Germline values: CDR1 MDHEN, CDR2 SYDVKM. CDR3 sequence: CASSLWRTTYEQYF. CDR3 nucleotides: TGTGCCAGCAGTTTATGGCGAACCACCTACGAGCAGTACTTC.

V and J are TRBV10-2 and TRBJ1-2; D not certain. Germline loops: CDR1 WSHSY, CDR2 SAAADI. Trimming removed 2 bases at V and 8 bases at J, with 15 bases between. The CDR3 runs 14 residues. CDR3 protein: CASSEKGQTWGYTF. The CDR3, as DNA: TGCGCCAGCAGTGAGAAAGGGCAGACGTGGGGCTACACCTTC.

The rearrangement links TRBV5-6 to TRBJ2-1; the match to TRBD1 covers 8 bases. Trimming removed 3 bases from V and 5 bases from J; junction bases left unmatched: 4. Looked up from germline, CDR1 is SGHDT and CDR2 is YYEEEE. The CDR3 consists of 14 residues. The DNA of the CDR3 is TGTGCCAGCAGCTCAAAGACAGGGGACAATGAGCAGTTCTTC. Its protein is CASSSKTGDNEQFF.

The chain has TRBV6-1 and TRBJ2-7, with unresolved D. CDR3 length: 16 residues. Germline lookup yields CDR1 MNHNS and CDR2 SASEGT. Trimming left V 3 bases short and J 2 bases short, with 17 bases between. The CDR3 protein is CASSEPPGGLAYEQYF. The CDR3 DNA is TGTGCCAGCAGTGAGCCACCGGGTGGCCTCGCCTACGAGCAGTACTTC.

The chain couples TRBV25-1 to TRBJ2-7; 14 bases fit TRBD2. This CDR3 has 18 amino acids. Per the germline V gene, CDR1 is MGHDK and CDR2 is SYGVNS. The J segment lost 4 bases and the V segment lost 6 bases, leaving 14 bases of the junction unmatched. The CDR3 loop reads CASSPGLAGAFVVYEQYF. CDR3 coding DNA: TGTGCCAGCAGCCCGGGACTAGCGGGAGCTTTTGTGGTGTACGAGCAGTACTTC.

The chain has TRBV18 and TRBJ2-5; D might be TRBD1 (6 bases). V lost 3 bases, J lost 1 base, and 15 bases lay in between. Germline assignment: CDR1 KGHSH and CDR2 LQKENI. This CDR3 has 16 residues. The CDR3 region has the DNA TGTGCCAGCTCACCGGGCAGGGGACGGATCCAAGAGACCCAGTACTTC. Its translation is CASSPGRGRIQETQYF.

The chain combines TRBV5-5 with TRBJ2-1; D unresolved. The V and J ends lost 2 bases and 3 bases respectively, with 12 bases between them. CDR3 length equals 15 residues. Germline V gives CDR1 SGHKS, CDR2 YYEKEE (reference sequence). This CDR3 reads CASSFRRTVYNEQFF. CDR3 sequence (DNA): TGTGCCAGCAGCTTCCGCCGGACGGTCTACAATGAGCAGTTCTTC.

The chain joins TRBV5-1 to TRBJ2-7; 9 nucleotides agree with TRBD2. This CDR3 spans 14 amino acids. Germline trimming cut 2 bases from V and 6 bases from J; bases unmatched to any gene: 6. The germline gives CDR1 SGHRS, CDR2 YFSETQ. The CDR3 loop is CASSLLAGASEQYF. Here the CDR3 DNA reads TGCGCCAGCAGCTTATTAGCGGGAGCTTCCGAGCAGTACTTC.

The chain is built from TRBV30 and TRBJ1-5; no reliable D call. V was pared by 3 bases and J by 5 bases, with 11 bases between. Germline CDR1 and CDR2: GTSNPN and SVGIG (reference sequence). This CDR3 is built from 13 residues. CDR3 residues: CAWSGQPDQPQHF. CDR3 nucleotides: TGTGCCTGGAGCGGCCAACCGGATCAGCCCCAGCATTTT.

The rearrangement uses TRBV19 and TRBJ2-1, with D possibly matching TRBD1 (7 bases). The CDR3 runs to 17 residues. CDR1 and CDR2 (germline): LNHDA, SQIVND (reference sequence). The V gene lost 3 bases and the J gene lost 4 bases, with 19 bases spanning the gap. CDR3 sequence (DNA): TGTGCCAGTAGTATCAGGGGGGTTCCATCCCCATACAATGAGCAGTTCTTC. Its protein product is CASSIRGVPSPYNEQFF.

The gene calls are TRBV5-8 and TRBJ1-2, with unresolved D. V gave up 2 bases and J gave up 8 bases, with 10 bases separating them. The germline V gene encodes CDR1 SGHTS and CDR2 YDEGEE. The CDR3 length is 12 residues. CDR3 nucleotide sequence: TGTGCCAGCAGCTTCTCTTCCCCGGGCTACACCTTC. It yields the protein CASSFSSPGYTF.

This chain uses TRBV5-1 with TRBJ1-5; possibly TRBD1 for D (5 bases). V lost 0 bases and J lost 1, with 8 bases in between. The CDR3 loop spans 15 amino acids. Germline-derived CDR1 and CDR2 are SGHRS and YFSETQ. The CDR3 is CASSLDGGSNQPQHF. The CDR3 nucleotides read TGCGCCAGCAGCTTGGATGGGGGGAGCAATCAGCCCCAGCATTTT.

The chain employs TRBV5-1 and TRBJ1-1; a weak D match, TRBD1 (5 bases). The CDR3 length is 15 residues. Germline lookup yields CDR1 SGHRS and CDR2 YFSETQ. V lost 0 bases and J lost 6, with 15 bases in between. The CDR3 sequence is CASSLAGERRPEAFF. The DNA of the CDR3 is TGCGCCAGCAGCTTGGCGGGGGAACGACGCCCTGAAGCTTTCTTT.

The rearrangement links TRBV7-3 to TRBJ2-5; D is perhaps TRBD2 (6 bases). The CDR3 is 21 residues long. The V and J ends lost 8 bases and 4 bases respectively, with 38 bases between them. CDR1 and CDR2 from the germline V gene are SGHTA and FQGTGA. CDR3 loop: CASPIGAGLKTTPRLVETQYF. CDR3 nucleotide sequence: TGTGCCAGCCCAATCGGGGCAGGCCTGAAAACGACCCCAAGACTAGTAGAGACCCAGTACTTC.

V usage is TRBV5-1 and J usage is TRBJ2-1; D may match TRBD1 or TRBD2 (6 bases each). Between the trimmed V and J ends, which lost 5 bases and 7 bases, there was a span of 22 bases. This CDR3 has 16 residues. CDR1 is SGHRS, CDR2 YFSETQ, per germline. The CDR3 is CASREGWTVAGNEQFF. The CDR3 DNA is TGCGCCAGCAGAGAAGGCTGGACAGTCGCGGGGAATGAGCAGTTCTTC.

This clone was found once. The CDR3 DNA is TGTGCCAGCAGCCTACAGGGTCCCGGCGGAAATGAAAAACTGTTTTTT. Amino acid sequence: CASSLQGPGGNEKLFF. The chain carries TRBV5-8 and TRBJ1-4, with a possible D match to TRBD1 (6 bases). From germline, CDR1 is SGHTS and CDR2 YDEGEE. Between the trimmed V and J ends, which lost 4 bases and 5 bases, there was a span of 18 bases. The CDR3 consists of 16 residues. The entire variable domain, with the rest obtained from reference TRBV5-8 and TRBJ1-4, is as follows: EAGVTQSPTHLIKTRGQQATLRCSPISGHTSVYWYQQALGLGLQFLLWYDEGEERNRGNFPPRFSGRQFPNYSSELNVNALELEDSALYLCASSLQGPGGNEKLFFGSGTQLSVL.

This clone was observed once. This chain links TRBV2 with TRBJ1-2, with D maybe TRBD1 (5 bases). Germline V gene sequence: CDR1 SNHLY, CDR2 FYNNEI. This CDR3 has 13 residues. V lost 6 bases to trimming and J lost 2 bases, with 10 bases between them. In DNA form, the CDR3 reads TGTGCCAGCAGCGGCGACAGAAACTATGGCTACACCTTC. Its translation: CASSGDRNYGYTF.

The V gene is TRBV18, the J gene TRBJ1-2, with 9 positions matching TRBD1. The CDR3 runs to 15 residues. CDR1 and CDR2 from the germline V gene are KGHSH and LQKENI. V shed 5 bases, J shed 5 bases, and the junction held 9 bases outside the gene matches. CDR3 sequence reads: CASSDSTGGRYGYTF. The CDR3 nucleotides read TGTGCCAGCTCAGACAGTACAGGGGGCCGGTATGGCTACACCTTC.

The chain couples TRBV28 to TRBJ2-7, with TRBD2 matching 8 bases. CDR1 is MDHEN and CDR2 is SYDVKM in the germline V gene. After removal of 3 bases from V and 3 bases from J, the junction contained 7 bases not matched to a gene. The CDR3 runs to 15 residues. The CDR3 DNA follows: TGTGCCAGCAGTTTCCAGGGGACTAGGTACTACGAGCAGTACTTC. It yields the protein CASSFQGTRYYEQYF. Combining the CDR3 with reference TRBV28 and TRBJ2-7 gives the whole variable domain DVKVTQSSRYLVKRTGEKVFLECVQDMDHENMFWYRQDPGLGLRLIYFSYDVKMKEKGDIPEGYSVSREKKERFSLILESASTNQTSMYLCASSFQGTRYYEQYFGPGTRLTVT.

The CDR3 DNA reads as TGTGCCAGCAGCATAGGGGCGCAAGGCTCCTACGAGCAGTACTTC. Its protein product is CASSIGAQGSYEQYF. V usage is TRBV9 and J usage is TRBJ2-7; weak D call: TRBD1 (5 bases). Germline loops: CDR1 SGDLS, CDR2 YYNGEE. CDR3 length: 15 amino acids. Deletions cut 4 bases from V and 0 bases from J, with 14 bases between.

This chain joins TRBV28 and TRBJ2-1; 7 bases map to TRBD1. The germline V gene encodes CDR1 MDHEN and CDR2 SYDVKM. J was trimmed by 7 bases and V by 3 bases; bases with no gene match: 9. This CDR3 region has 15 residues. CDR3 in amino acids: CASSFGDSRRNEQFF. The CDR3 nucleotides read TGTGCCAGCAGTTTCGGGGACAGCAGGAGGAATGAGCAGTTCTTC.

This rearrangement joins TRBV28 to TRBJ1-4; D ambiguous. Trimming removed 5 bases from V and 7 bases from J, with 20 bases in between. CDR3 length: 16 residues. Germline-derived CDR1 and CDR2 are MDHEN and SYDVKM. CDR3 region: CASSPNRGTTGEKLFF. CDR3 DNA: TGTGCCAGCAGTCCCAACCGAGGAACAACGGGTGAAAAACTGTTTTTT.